This entry lists 28 T cell receptor beta chains sequenced from one sample in a study of a mutant IDH1 vaccine in newly diagnosed glioma (dated by TCRdb to the early 2020s). Receptors were amplified or captured by the immunoSEQ multiplex PCR assay. TCRdb provides this immuneACCESS table in a form limited to in-frame rearrangements. Some clones are lacking; in checked studies, under half of them reflect an unresolved V gene, and why the rest are absent is not known. The sample yields around 66,000 clones; around 80% were counted once. The ten largest clonotypes hold approximately 6% of the sample. Per the publication, the time point label means: week 11, during vaccination. Every vaccine dose consisted of 300 ug of a 20-mer mutant IDH1 peptide in Montanide, administered subcutaneously together with topical imiquimod. For these TCRs, the target antigens are not known. Sample: PBMCs, taken from a glioma patient whose treatment included an IDH1 peptide vaccine. These receptors were collected from a man in his forties or fifties with glioma.

This clone appeared a single time. CDR3 nucleotide sequence: TGTGCCAGCACCGACCGGCAGTCCTCGGGTGAGCAGTTCTTC. Residues: CASTDRQSSGEQFF. The chain is built from TRBV7-2 and TRBJ2-1; D not certain. Germline V lookup: CDR1 SGHTA, CDR2 FQGNSA. Trimming removed 7 bases at V and 9 bases at J, with 19 bases between. The CDR3 contains 14 residues.

The chain uses TRBV28 and TRBJ2-5; no clear D gene. Germline V gives CDR1 MDHEN, CDR2 SYDVKM. V was trimmed by 6 bases and J by 5 bases, leaving 10 bases between them. The CDR3 sequence is 12 residues long. The CDR3 coding sequence is TGTGCCAGCAGCTCGTCGGTGGAGACCCAGTACTTC. This encodes CASSSSVETQYF. Supplemented by reference TRBV28 and TRBJ2-5, the full variable domain reads DVKVTQSSRYLVKRTGEKVFLECVQDMDHENMFWYRQDPGLGLRLIYFSYDVKMKEKGDIPEGYSVSREKKERFSLILESASTNQTSMYLCASSSSVETQYFGPGTRLLVL.

The chain joins TRBV6-6 to TRBJ2-1; 7 positions agree with TRBD2. Germline trimming cut 2 bases from V and 7 bases from J; bases unmatched to any gene: 2. CDR1 is MNHNY and CDR2 is SVGAGI in the germline V gene (reference sequence). The CDR3 has 13 residues. This chain's CDR3 is CASSYGGGNEQFF. The DNA for the CDR3 is TGTGCCAGCAGTTACGGGGGGGGGAATGAGCAGTTCTTC.

The chain links TRBV19 to TRBJ1-1; D uncertain. This CDR3 has 14 amino acids. Germline V lookup: CDR1 LNHDA, CDR2 SQIVND (reference sequence). Trimming pared 1 base from V and 1 base from J, leaving 7 bases between. CDR3 sequence reads: CASSIGGSNTEAFF. Here the CDR3 DNA reads TGTGCCAGTAGTATAGGAGGGTCGAACACTGAAGCTTTCTTT.

The rearrangement links TRBV2 to TRBJ1-1; D is ambiguous. Germline V CDR1 and CDR2: SNHLY, FYNNEI. V shed 9 bases and J shed 1 base, with 9 bases lying between them. CDR3 length equals 12 residues. This CDR3 reads CASRTPNTEAFF. CDR3 DNA: TGTGCCAGTAGGACCCCGAACACTGAAGCTTTCTTT.

This CDR3 is CASSLAPGQGNRSPLHF. For the CDR3, the DNA is TGTGCCAGCTCACTGGCCCCGGGACAGGGGAATCGATCACCCCTCCACTTT. The chain is built from TRBV18 and TRBJ1-6; 10 bases map to TRBD1. This CDR3 region has 17 residues. Germline CDR1 KGHSH, CDR2 LQKENI. The V gene end was trimmed by 4 bases and the J gene end by 10 bases; junction bases not matched to a gene: 13.

V is TRBV19 and J is TRBJ1-2, with D unclear. V was pared by 5 bases and J by 7 bases, with 20 bases between. The germline CDR1 and CDR2 sequences are LNHDA and SQIVND (reference sequence). This CDR3 is built from 15 residues. The CDR3 sequence: CASSFSGRRAFGYTF. The CDR3 DNA is TGTGCCAGTAGTTTCTCGGGCCGCCGGGCTTTTGGCTACACCTTC.

The genes are TRBV30 and TRBJ1-5; maybe TRBD1 (5 bases). Between the trimmed V and J ends, which lost 4 bases and 7 bases, there was a span of 14 bases. This CDR3 is 13 amino acids long. The germline gives CDR1 GTSNPN, CDR2 SVGIG (reference sequence). The DNA for the CDR3 is TGTGCCTGGAACGGGGCAGATAACCAGCCCCAGCATTTT. Translation gives CAWNGADNQPQHF. Filled out from reference TRBV30 and TRBJ1-5, the complete variable domain reads SQTIHQWPATLVQPVGSPLSLECTVEGTSNPNLYWYRQAAGRGLQLLFYSVGIGQISSEVPQNLSASRPQDRQFILSSKKLLLSDSGFYLCAWNGADNQPQHFGDGTRLSIL.

The chain combines TRBV21-1 with TRBJ1-2; the D segment call TRBD1 is taken from the table without a DNA check. TRBV21-1 is classified as a pseudogene. The length of the CDR3 is 15 residues. The CDR3: CASSTTPGQGQGYTF. CDR3 nucleotides: TGTGCCAGCAGCACTACACCGGGACAGGGACAAGGCTACACCTTC.

A single count supports this clone. V usage is TRBV7-9 and J usage is TRBJ2-3; D call uncertain. Germline loops: CDR1 SEHNR, CDR2 FQNEAQ (reference sequence). Deletions cut 1 base from V and 11 bases from J, with 10 bases between. The CDR3 runs 12 residues. CDR3 in DNA: TGTGCCAGCAGCTTAGATACAGCTAGGCAGTATTTT. Translating it yields CASSLDTARQYF.

V is TRBV19 and J is TRBJ1-1; D is perhaps TRBD1 (6 bases). The germline gives CDR1 LNHDA, CDR2 SQIVND (reference sequence). V lost 6 bases and J lost 3, with 14 bases in between. The CDR3 consists of 14 residues. The CDR3 nucleotides are TGTGCCAGTAGACACAGGGCGAGGGACACTGAAGCTTTCTTT. Translating it yields CASRHRARDTEAFF.

The V and J genes are TRBV7-8 and TRBJ1-6; 9 bases match TRBD1. J lost 14 bases, V lost 5 bases, and 7 bases had no gene match. Germline loops: CDR1 SGHVS, CDR2 FQNEAQ. This CDR3 has 13 amino acids. CDR3 sequence: CASSTSTGGTLHF. CDR3 coding DNA: TGTGCCAGCAGCACCTCGACAGGGGGGACCCTCCACTTT.

The chain links TRBV5-6 to TRBJ1-5; D possibly corresponds to TRBD1 (5 bases). Germline V lookup: CDR1 SGHDT, CDR2 YYEEEE. Trimming took 1 base from V and 5 from J, leaving 10 bases between them. CDR3 length: 14 residues. CDR3 in DNA: TGTGCCAGCAGCTTGACCCAGGGAGATCAGCCCCAGCATTTT. The encoded protein is CASSLTQGDQPQHF.

CDR3 nucleotides: TGTGCCAGCAGCTTAAACCTTTTCGCGGGGGACAACACCGGGGAGCTGTTTTTT. Amino acid sequence: CASSLNLFAGDNTGELFF. V gene TRBV7-6 combines with J gene TRBJ2-2; 7 nucleotides align to TRBD2. There are 18 residues in the CDR3. Germline-derived CDR1 and CDR2 are SGHVS and FNYEAQ. V gave up 2 bases and J gave up 2 bases; unmatched junction bases: 11.

This clone was seen just once. The chain employs TRBV7-2 and TRBJ2-5, with 8 bases lining up with TRBD2. The CDR3 has 15 amino acids. J lost 4 bases, V lost 0 bases, and 4 bases had no gene match. In germline, CDR1 is SGHTA, CDR2 FQGNSA. CDR3 protein: CASSLAAGGAETQYF. Here the CDR3 DNA reads TGTGCCAGCAGCTTAGCGGCGGGGGGAGCAGAGACCCAGTACTTC.

The CDR3 loop is CASRGDRRGGTEAFF. The DNA of the CDR3 is TGTGCCAGCAGGGGGGACAGACGAGGGGGCACTGAAGCTTTCTTT. This chain joins TRBV5-6 and TRBJ1-1, with 7 bases aligning to TRBD1. Per germline, CDR1 SGHDT and CDR2 YYEEEE. This CDR3 has 15 residues. Trimming cost V 5 bases and J 4 bases; bases outside gene matches: 11.

V usage is TRBV9 and J usage is TRBJ2-2, with D possibly matching TRBD2 (6 bases). V was trimmed by 6 bases and J by 4 bases, leaving 16 bases between them. Germline assignment: CDR1 SGDLS and CDR2 YYNGEE. The CDR3 is made up of 15 amino acids. CDR3: CASNKGRGITGELFF. Here the CDR3 DNA reads TGTGCCAGCAACAAAGGGCGGGGAATCACCGGGGAGCTGTTTTTT.

This clone appeared once. The chain links TRBV2 to TRBJ2-1; TRBD2 matches at 9 bases. The germline CDR1 and CDR2 sequences are SNHLY and FYNNEI. The CDR3 loop spans 17 amino acids. Unmatched junction bases numbered 11, after V lost 3 bases and J lost 5 bases. CDR3 DNA sequence: TGTGCCAGCAGTGATGAAGTCAGCGGGAGGACCAACAATGAGCAGTTCTTC. As protein: CASSDEVSGRTNNEQFF. Looking up the rest from reference TRBV2 and TRBJ2-1 gives the full variable domain: EPEVTQTPSHQVTQMGQEVILRCVPISNHLYFYWYRQILGQKVEFLVSFYNNEISEKSEIFDDQFSVERPDGSNFTLKIRSTKLEDSAMYFCASSDEVSGRTNNEQFFGPGTRLTVL.

V usage is TRBV14 and J usage is TRBJ2-3; D uncertain. V gave up 5 bases and J gave up 7 bases, with 13 bases separating them. The CDR3 sequence is 13 residues long. Germline V CDR1 and CDR2: SGHDN, FVKESK. CDR3 sequence (DNA): TGTGCCAGCAGCAAGATCCGGTCGAATACGCAGTATTTT. Translated: CASSKIRSNTQYF.

The rearrangement joins TRBV5-1 to TRBJ2-7; TRBD2 aligns across 13 bases. From germline, CDR1 is SGHRS and CDR2 YFSETQ. CDR3 length: 16 amino acids. J gave up 6 bases and V 4 bases, and 10 bases lay outside the gene matches. CDR3 loop: CASSKSPGLAGLEQYF. In nucleotides, the CDR3 is TGCGCCAGCAGCAAGAGTCCGGGACTAGCGGGGCTCGAGCAGTACTTC.

This chain's CDR3 is CASSTPGTSVGTQYF. The DNA of the CDR3 is TGTGCCAGTAGCACCCCCGGGACTAGCGTTGGTACGCAGTATTTT. This chain links TRBV19 with TRBJ2-3; the match to TRBD2 covers 10 bases. Per the germline V gene, CDR1 is LNHDA and CDR2 is SQIVND (reference sequence). The V segment lost 6 bases and the J segment 8 bases; nucleotides outside the gene matches: 11. The CDR3 length is 15 residues.

The V gene is TRBV5-1, the J gene TRBJ2-1, with TRBD2 matching 7 bases. The V gene's germline CDR1 is SGHRS and CDR2 YFSETQ. The CDR3 is 15 amino acids. V was pared by 0 bases and J by 9 bases, with 9 bases of the junction left unmatched. The CDR3 DNA sequence: TGCGCCAGCAGCTTGGTGGGGAGCGGGAATGGTGAGCAGTTCTTC. Translation: CASSLVGSGNGEQFF. The variable domain in full, completed from reference TRBV5-1 and TRBJ2-1, reads KAGVTQTPRYLIKTRGQQVTLSCSPISGHRSVSWYQQTPGQGLQFLFEYFSETQRNKGNFPGRFSGRQFSNSRSEMNVSTLELGDSALYLCASSLVGSGNGEQFFGPGTRLTVL.

The CDR3 protein is CASRNTPRKDYGYTF. CDR3 bases: TGTGCCAGTAGAAATACCCCTCGGAAGGACTATGGCTACACCTTC. The rearrangement uses TRBV19 and TRBJ1-2; D remains unclear. V gave up 6 bases and J gave up 3 bases, with 17 bases separating them. Germline CDR1 and CDR2: LNHDA and SQIVND (reference sequence). The CDR3 has 15 amino acids.

The DNA of the CDR3 is TGTGCCAGCAGTTTTCATAATTCACCCCTCCACTTT. Translating gives CASSFHNSPLHF. The V and J genes are TRBV27 and TRBJ1-6; D gene unclear. This CDR3 has 12 amino acids. Looked up from germline, CDR1 is MNHEY and CDR2 is SMNVEV (reference sequence). Deletions cut 3 bases from V and 5 bases from J, with 2 bases between.

The chain uses TRBV9 and TRBJ1-1; the D gene is possibly TRBD1 (5 bases). The V and J ends lost 0 bases and 0 bases respectively, with 9 bases between them. From germline, CDR1 is SGDLS and CDR2 YYNGEE. This CDR3 contains 15 residues. The CDR3 is CASSVGGTLNTEAFF. As DNA, the CDR3 is TGTGCCAGCAGCGTAGGCGGGACCCTGAACACTGAAGCTTTCTTT.

This clone has only a few counts. The rearrangement uses TRBV7-2 and TRBJ1-1; D is unclear. The germline CDR1 and CDR2 sequences are SGHTA and FQGNSA. The CDR3 has 17 residues. Trimming took off 3 bases at V and 1 base at J, with 18 bases between the two ends. CDR3 nucleotides: TGTGCCAGCAGCTTGGCAGATACCCCAGTACCGAACACTGAAGCTTTCTTT. Its protein is CASSLADTPVPNTEAFF.

The chain links TRBV7-2 to TRBJ2-7; 7 bases are a match to TRBD1. CDR3 length: 15 amino acids. Germline loops: CDR1 SGHTA, CDR2 FQGNSA. V trimming: 3 bases; J trimming: 1 base; junction bases outside the gene matches: 6. This chain's CDR3 is CASSFSGTESYEQYF. The CDR3 nucleotides are TGTGCCAGCAGCTTTTCCGGGACAGAGTCCTACGAGCAGTACTTC.

The chain carries TRBV27 and TRBJ2-6, with D maybe TRBD2 (5 bases). Germline assignment: CDR1 MNHEY and CDR2 SMNVEV (reference sequence). Trimming removed 4 bases at V and 0 bases at J, with 10 bases between. The CDR3 length is 16 residues. The CDR3: CASSSLRDSGANVLTF. The DNA of the CDR3 is TGTGCCAGCAGTTCACTCCGGGACTCTGGGGCCAACGTCCTGACTTTC.